The clone carrying this TCR beta chain was seen more than once but under ten times. The germline V gene has CDR1 SGHDN and CDR2 FVKESK. V was pared by 2 bases and J by 8 bases, with 12 bases of the junction left unmatched. The CDR3 totals 16 residues. The data are from a study of blood T cell repertoires in COVID-19. The wider study: Sites across the United States, Italy and Spain contributed samples from acute and convalescent COVID-19.

Sequencing was performed with immunoSEQ multiplex PCR; in TCRdb, only in-frame clones are kept and a portion is missing. This table holds just under 350,000 clones, about 88% found once. In Seattle, patients joined the study during active infection and were tracked longitudinally. This receptor was obtained from a woman in her seventies with COVID-19, enrolled during active disease. Material: peripheral blood. This rearrangement joins TRBV14 to TRBJ2-1, with 7 bases that match TRBD2. The CDR3 bases are TGTGCCAGCAGCCAATCTTTAGCGGGCCTGGGGGATGAGCAGTTCTTC. This codes for CASSQSLAGLGDEQFF.